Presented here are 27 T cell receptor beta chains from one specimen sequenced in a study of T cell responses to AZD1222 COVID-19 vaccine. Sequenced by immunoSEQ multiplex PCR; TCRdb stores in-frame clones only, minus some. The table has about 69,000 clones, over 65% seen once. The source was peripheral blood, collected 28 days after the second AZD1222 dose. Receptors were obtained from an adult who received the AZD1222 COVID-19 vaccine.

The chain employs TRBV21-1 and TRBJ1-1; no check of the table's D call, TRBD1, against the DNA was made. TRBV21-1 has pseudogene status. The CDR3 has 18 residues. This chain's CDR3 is CASSKTSSGRPLGTEAFF. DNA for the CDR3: TGTGCCAGCAGCAAAACATCGTCAGGGCGGCCCCTGGGAACTGAAGCTTTCTTT.

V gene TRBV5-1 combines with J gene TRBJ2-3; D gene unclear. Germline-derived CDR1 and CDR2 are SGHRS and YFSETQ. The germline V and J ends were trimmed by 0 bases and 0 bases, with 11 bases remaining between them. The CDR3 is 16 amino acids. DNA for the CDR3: TGCGCCAGCAGCTTGGAGGGCAGGCCAAGCACAGATACGCAGTATTTT. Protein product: CASSLEGRPSTDTQYF. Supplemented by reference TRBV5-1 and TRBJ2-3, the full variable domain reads KAGVTQTPRYLIKTRGQQVTLSCSPISGHRSVSWYQQTPGQGLQFLFEYFSETQRNKGNFPGRFSGRQFSNSRSEMNVSTLELGDSALYLCASSLEGRPSTDTQYFGPGTRLTVL.

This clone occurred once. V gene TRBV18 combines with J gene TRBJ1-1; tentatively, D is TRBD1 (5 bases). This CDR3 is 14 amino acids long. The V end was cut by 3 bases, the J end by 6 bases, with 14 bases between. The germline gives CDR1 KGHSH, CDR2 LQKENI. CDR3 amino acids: CASSPQTTRAEAFF. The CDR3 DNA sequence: TGTGCCAGCTCACCCCAAACAACCAGGGCTGAAGCTTTCTTT. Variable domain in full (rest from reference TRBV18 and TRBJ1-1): NAGVMQNPRHLVRRRGQEARLRCSPMKGHSHVYWYRQLPEEGLKFMVYLQKENIIDESGMPKERFSAEFPKEGPSILRIQQVVRGDSAAYFCASSPQTTRAEAFFGQGTRLTVV.

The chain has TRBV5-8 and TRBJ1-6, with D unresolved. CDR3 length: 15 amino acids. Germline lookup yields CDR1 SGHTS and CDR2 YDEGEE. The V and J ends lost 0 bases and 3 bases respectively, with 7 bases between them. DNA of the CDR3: TGTGCCAGCAGCTTGGCGGCTAGCTATAATTCACCCCTCCACTTT. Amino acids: CASSLAASYNSPLHF.

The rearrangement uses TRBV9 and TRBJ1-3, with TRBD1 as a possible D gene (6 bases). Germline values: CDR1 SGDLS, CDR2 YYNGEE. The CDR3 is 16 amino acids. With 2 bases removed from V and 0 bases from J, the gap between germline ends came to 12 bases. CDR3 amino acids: CASSVGQLRSGNTIYF. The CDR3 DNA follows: TGTGCCAGCAGCGTCGGACAGCTTCGCTCTGGAAACACCATATATTTT. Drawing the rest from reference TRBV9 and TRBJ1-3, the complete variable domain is DSGVTQTPKHLITATGQRVTLRCSPRSGDLSVYWYQQSLDQGLQFLIQYYNGEERAKGNILERFSAQQFPDLHSELNLSSLELGDSALYFCASSVGQLRSGNTIYFGEGSWLTVV.

CDR3: CAWSLKSGNTIYF. The CDR3, as DNA: TGTGCCTGGAGTCTTAAAAGTGGAAACACCATATATTTT. V is TRBV30 and J is TRBJ1-3; the D is unclear. CDR1 is GTSNPN, CDR2 SVGIG, per germline (reference sequence). V lost 2 bases to trimming and J lost 3 bases, with 8 bases between them. The CDR3 length is 13 residues.

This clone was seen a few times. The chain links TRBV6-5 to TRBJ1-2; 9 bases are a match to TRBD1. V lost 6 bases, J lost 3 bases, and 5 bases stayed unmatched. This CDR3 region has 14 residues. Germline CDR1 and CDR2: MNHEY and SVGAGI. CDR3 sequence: CASSSQGADYGYTF. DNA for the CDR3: TGTGCCAGCAGCTCACAGGGGGCGGACTATGGCTACACCTTC.

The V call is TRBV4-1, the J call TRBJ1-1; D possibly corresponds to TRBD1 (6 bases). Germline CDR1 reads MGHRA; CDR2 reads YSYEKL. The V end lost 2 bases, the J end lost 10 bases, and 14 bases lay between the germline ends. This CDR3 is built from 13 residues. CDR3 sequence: CASSQTPQGIAFF. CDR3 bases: TGCGCCAGCAGCCAAACCCCACAGGGTATAGCTTTCTTT.

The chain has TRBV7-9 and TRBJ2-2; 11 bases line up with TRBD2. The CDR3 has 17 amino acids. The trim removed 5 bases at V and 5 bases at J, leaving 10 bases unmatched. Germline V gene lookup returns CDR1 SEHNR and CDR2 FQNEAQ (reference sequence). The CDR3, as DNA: TGTGCCAGCAGCCCTGACAGCCTAGCGGGAGGAACCGGGGAGCTGTTTTTT. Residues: CASSPDSLAGGTGELFF.

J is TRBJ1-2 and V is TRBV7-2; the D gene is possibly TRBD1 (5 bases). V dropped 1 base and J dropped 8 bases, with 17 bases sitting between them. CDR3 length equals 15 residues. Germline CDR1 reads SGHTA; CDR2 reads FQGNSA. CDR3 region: CASSLVGAVAHGYTF. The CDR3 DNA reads TGTGCCAGCAGCTTAGTTGGGGCAGTGGCGCACGGCTACACCTTC.

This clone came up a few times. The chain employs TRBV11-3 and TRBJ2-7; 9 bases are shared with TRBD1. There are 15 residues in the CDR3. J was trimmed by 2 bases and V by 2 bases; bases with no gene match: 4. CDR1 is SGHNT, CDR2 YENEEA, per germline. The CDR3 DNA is TGTGCCAGCAGCTTAACAGGGGGCTTGACCTACGAGCAGTACTTC. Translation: CASSLTGGLTYEQYF.

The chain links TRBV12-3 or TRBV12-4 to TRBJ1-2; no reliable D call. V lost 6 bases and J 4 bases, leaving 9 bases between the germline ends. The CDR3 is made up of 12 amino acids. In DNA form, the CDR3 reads TGTGCCAGCAGACCCAGTGGCTATGGCTACACCTTC. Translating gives CASRPSGYGYTF.

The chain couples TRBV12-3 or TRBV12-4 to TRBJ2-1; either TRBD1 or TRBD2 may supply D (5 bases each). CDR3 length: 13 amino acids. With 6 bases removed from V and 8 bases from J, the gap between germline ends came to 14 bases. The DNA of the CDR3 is TGTGCCAGCAGCTCCGGGACCCCGTATGAGCAGTTCTTC. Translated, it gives CASSSGTPYEQFF.

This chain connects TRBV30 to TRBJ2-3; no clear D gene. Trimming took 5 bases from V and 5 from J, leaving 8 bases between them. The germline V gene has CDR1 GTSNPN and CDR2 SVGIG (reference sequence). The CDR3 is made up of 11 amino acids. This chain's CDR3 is CAWYLLDTQYF. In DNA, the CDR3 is TGTGCCTGGTACTTATTAGATACGCAGTATTTT.

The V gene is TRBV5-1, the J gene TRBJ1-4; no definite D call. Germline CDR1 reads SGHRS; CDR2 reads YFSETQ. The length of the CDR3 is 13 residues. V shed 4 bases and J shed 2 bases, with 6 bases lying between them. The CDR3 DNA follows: TGCGCCAGCAGCCTAACGACTAATGAAAAACTGTTTTTT. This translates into CASSLTTNEKLFF.

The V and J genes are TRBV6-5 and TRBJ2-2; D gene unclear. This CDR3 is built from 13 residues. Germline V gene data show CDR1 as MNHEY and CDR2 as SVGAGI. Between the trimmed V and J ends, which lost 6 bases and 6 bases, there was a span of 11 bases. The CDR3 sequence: CASRRPGSGELFF. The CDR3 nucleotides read TGTGCCAGCAGACGCCCAGGATCCGGGGAGCTGTTTTTT.

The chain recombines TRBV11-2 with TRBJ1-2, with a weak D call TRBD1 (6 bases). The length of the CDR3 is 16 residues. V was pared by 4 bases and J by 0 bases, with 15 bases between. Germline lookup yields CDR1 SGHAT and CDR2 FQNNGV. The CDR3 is CASSSSTGFPNYGYTF. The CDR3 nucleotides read TGTGCCAGCAGCTCAAGCACAGGGTTCCCTAACTATGGCTACACCTTC.

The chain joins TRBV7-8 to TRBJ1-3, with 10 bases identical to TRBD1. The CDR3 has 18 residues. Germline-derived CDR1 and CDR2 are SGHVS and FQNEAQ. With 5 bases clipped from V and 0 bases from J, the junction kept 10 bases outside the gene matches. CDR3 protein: CASSLRQGAPRSGNTIYF. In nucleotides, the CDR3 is TGTGCCAGCAGCCTACGACAGGGGGCCCCTCGCTCTGGAAACACCATATATTTT. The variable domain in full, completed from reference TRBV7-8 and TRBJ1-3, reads GAGVSQSPRYKVAKRGQDVALRCDPISGHVSLFWYQQALGQGPEFLTYFQNEAQLDKSGLPSDRFFAERPEGSVSTLKIQRTQQEDSAVYLCASSLRQGAPRSGNTIYFGEGSWLTVV.

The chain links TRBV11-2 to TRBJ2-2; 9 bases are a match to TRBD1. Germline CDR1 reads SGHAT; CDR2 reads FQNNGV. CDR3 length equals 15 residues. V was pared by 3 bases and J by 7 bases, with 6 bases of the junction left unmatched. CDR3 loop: CASSFNRGPGGELFF. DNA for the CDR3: TGTGCCAGCAGCTTCAACAGGGGGCCCGGCGGGGAGCTGTTTTTT.

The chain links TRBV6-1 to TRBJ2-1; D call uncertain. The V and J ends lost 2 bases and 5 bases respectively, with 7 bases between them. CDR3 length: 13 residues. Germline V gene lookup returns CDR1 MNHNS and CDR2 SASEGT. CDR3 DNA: TGTGCCAGCAGTGAAAGTCAGAACAATGAGCAGTTCTTC. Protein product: CASSESQNNEQFF.

In nucleotides, the CDR3 is TGCAGCGTGGTACGAGGGACGGTAGCTAACTATGGCTACACCTTC. Its translation: CSVVRGTVANYGYTF. V usage is TRBV29-1 and J usage is TRBJ1-2, with a possible D match to TRBD1 (5 bases). This CDR3 spans 15 amino acids. V was shortened by 6 bases and J by 0 bases, with 17 bases between the two germline ends. The V gene's germline CDR1 is SQVTM and CDR2 ANQGSEA.

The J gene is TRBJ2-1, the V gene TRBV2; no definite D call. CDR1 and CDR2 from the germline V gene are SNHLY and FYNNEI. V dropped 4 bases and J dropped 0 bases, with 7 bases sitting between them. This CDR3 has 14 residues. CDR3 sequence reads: CASSVLSSYNEQFF. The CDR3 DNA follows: TGTGCCAGCAGTGTCTTGAGCTCCTACAATGAGCAGTTCTTC.

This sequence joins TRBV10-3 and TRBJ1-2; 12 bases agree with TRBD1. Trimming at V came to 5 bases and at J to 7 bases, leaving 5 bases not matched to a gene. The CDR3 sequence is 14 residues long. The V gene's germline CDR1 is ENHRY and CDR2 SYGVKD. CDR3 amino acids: CAISPGQGAFGYTF. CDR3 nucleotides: TGTGCCATCAGTCCGGGACAGGGGGCTTTTGGCTACACCTTC.

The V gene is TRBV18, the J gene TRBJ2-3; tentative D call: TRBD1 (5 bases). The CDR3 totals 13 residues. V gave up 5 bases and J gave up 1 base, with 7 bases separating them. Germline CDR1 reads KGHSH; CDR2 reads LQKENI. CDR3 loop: CASSTRGTDTQYF. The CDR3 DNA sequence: TGTGCCAGCTCAACCAGGGGCACAGATACGCAGTATTTT.

DNA for the CDR3: TGTGCCAGCAGCCTTGTGAGTGGGACAGATACGCAGTATTTT. This sequence encodes CASSLVSGTDTQYF. The chain carries TRBV3-1 (or the pseudogene TRBV3-2) and TRBJ2-3, with unresolved D. Trimming cost V 4 bases and J 3 bases, with 11 bases left between them. The CDR3 has 14 residues. From germline, CDR1 is LGHDT and CDR2 YNNKEL (reference sequence).

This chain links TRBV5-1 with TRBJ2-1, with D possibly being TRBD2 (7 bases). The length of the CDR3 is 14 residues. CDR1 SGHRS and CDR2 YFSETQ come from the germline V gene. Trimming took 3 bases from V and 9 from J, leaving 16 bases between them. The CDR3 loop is CASSSLGASGEQFF. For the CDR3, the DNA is TGCGCCAGCAGCTCCCTGGGGGCTAGCGGTGAGCAGTTCTTC. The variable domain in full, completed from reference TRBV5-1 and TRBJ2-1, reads KAGVTQTPRYLIKTRGQQVTLSCSPISGHRSVSWYQQTPGQGLQFLFEYFSETQRNKGNFPGRFSGRQFSNSRSEMNVSTLELGDSALYLCASSSLGASGEQFFGPGTRLTVL.

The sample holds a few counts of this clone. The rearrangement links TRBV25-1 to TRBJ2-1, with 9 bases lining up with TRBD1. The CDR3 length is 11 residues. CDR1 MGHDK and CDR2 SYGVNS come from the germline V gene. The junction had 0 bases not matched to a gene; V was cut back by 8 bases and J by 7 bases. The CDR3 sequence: CASGTGNEQFF. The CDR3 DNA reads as TGTGCCAGCGGGACAGGGAATGAGCAGTTCTTC.